The TCR beta chain described here comes from a study of shared clonotypes between healthy human individuals. Study at large: CD4 naive and CD4 memory each took three plates per donor, while CD8 naive took two and CD8 memory one. Points from the study as a whole: In general, naive subsets displayed greater estimated richness than memory subsets did.

In the naive CD8 group, cells lacked CD45RO and were positively selected for CCR7, so terminally differentiated effector memory CD45RA+ cells were left out. This clone was recorded only once. Antigen: not known. This table comes from immunoSEQ multiplex PCR, and its TCRdb copy is limited to in-frame clones, with some not included. Seen here are about 680,000 clones, 92% observed once, and the top ten hold 24%. CDR3 length: 16 amino acids. Trimming took 3 bases from V and 5 from J; bases not matched to a gene: 10. From germline, CDR1 is MNHEY and CDR2 SVGAGI. The chain combines TRBV6-5 with TRBJ2-3; TRBD2 aligns across 8 bases. The sequenced sample consisted of naive CD8+ T cells sorted from blood. This TCR was sampled from a man under 40 in good health. Here the CDR3 reads CASSYGKAGVLDTQYF. The CDR3 DNA reads as TGTGCCAGCAGTTATGGGAAAGCGGGAGTTTTAGATACGCAGTATTTT.